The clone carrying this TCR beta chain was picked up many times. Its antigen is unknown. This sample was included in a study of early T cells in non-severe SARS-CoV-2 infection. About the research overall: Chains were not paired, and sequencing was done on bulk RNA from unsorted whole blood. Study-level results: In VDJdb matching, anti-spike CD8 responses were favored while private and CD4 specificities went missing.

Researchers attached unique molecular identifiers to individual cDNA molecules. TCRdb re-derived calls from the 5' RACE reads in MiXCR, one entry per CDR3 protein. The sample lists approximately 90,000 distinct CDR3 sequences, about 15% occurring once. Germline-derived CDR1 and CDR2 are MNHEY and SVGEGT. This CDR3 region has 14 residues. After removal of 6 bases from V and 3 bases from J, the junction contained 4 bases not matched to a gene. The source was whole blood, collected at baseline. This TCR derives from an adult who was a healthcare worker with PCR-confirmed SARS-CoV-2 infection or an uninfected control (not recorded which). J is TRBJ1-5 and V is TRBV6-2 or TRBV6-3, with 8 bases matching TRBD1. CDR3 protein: CASSEQGVNQPQHF. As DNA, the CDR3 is TGTGCCAGCAGCGAACAGGGGGTCAATCAGCCCCAGCATTTT.